The clone carrying this T cell receptor (beta chain) has only a few counts. Genomic DNA provided the template from which TCR beta VDJ and CDR3 profiles were obtained. From the reads, TCRdb called clonotypes with MiXCR, one entry per CDR3 protein. The sample holds 150,000 to 200,000 distinct CDR3 sequences, 64% seen once. These data belong to a study of CD8+CD57+ T cells in acquired aplastic anemia. The origin of this receptor is a human donor with severe aplastic anemia or a healthy control (not recorded which). The sample comprised sorted CD4+, CD8+, or CD8+CD57+ T cells (not recorded which) from PBMCs.

CDR3 loop: CATSDPLYEQFF. The CDR3 coding sequence is TGTGCCACCAGTGACCCTTTATATGAGCAGTTCTTC. The chain joins TRBV24-1 to TRBJ2-1; D unclear. CDR1 and CDR2 (germline): KGHDR, SFDVKD. The germline V and J ends were trimmed by 4 bases and 8 bases, with 8 bases remaining between them. CDR3 length equals 12 residues.